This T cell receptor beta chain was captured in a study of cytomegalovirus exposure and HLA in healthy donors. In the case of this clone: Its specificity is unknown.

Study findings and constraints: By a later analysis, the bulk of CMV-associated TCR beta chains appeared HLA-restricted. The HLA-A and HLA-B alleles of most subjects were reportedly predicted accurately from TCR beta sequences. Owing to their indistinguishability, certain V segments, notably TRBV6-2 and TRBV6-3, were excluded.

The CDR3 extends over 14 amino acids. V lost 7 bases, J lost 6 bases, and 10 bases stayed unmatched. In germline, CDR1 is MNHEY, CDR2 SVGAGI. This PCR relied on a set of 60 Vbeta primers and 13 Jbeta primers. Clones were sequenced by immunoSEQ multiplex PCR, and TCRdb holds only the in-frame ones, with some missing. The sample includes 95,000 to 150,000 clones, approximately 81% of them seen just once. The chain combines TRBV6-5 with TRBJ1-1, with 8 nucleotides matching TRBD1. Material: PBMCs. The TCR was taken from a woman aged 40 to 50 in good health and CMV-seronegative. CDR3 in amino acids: CASTATGDNAEAFF. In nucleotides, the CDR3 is TGTGCCAGCACCGCGACAGGGGACAACGCTGAAGCTTTCTTT.